This T cell receptor beta chain originates from a study of T cells in Graves' hyperthyroidism and ophthalmopathy. General study points: Blood held most thyroid clonotypes expanded above 0.001 frequency.

The CDR3 consists of 15 residues. The germline CDR1 and CDR2 sequences are MNHNS and SASEGT. Losses at the gene ends were 2 bases for V and 5 bases for J; bases not matched to a gene: 2. There are many counts of this clonotype. Its antigen is undetermined. Amplification of TCR beta CDR3 regions used RNA as the template. HTBI primers drove first-round RT-PCR of the TCR CDR3. TCRdb processed the multiplex PCR reads anew with MiXCR; each CDR3 protein has one entry. Among roughly 570,000 distinct CDR3 sequences listed, 15% to 18% were seen once. This receptor was obtained from a woman aged 25-40 years with Graves' hyperthyroidism. This sequence joins TRBV6-1 and TRBJ2-1; TRBD2 aligns across 11 bases. The source material was blood. The CDR3 loop is CASSELAGGNNEQFF. The CDR3 nucleotides are TGTGCCAGCAGTGAACTAGCGGGAGGAAACAATGAGCAGTTCTTC.